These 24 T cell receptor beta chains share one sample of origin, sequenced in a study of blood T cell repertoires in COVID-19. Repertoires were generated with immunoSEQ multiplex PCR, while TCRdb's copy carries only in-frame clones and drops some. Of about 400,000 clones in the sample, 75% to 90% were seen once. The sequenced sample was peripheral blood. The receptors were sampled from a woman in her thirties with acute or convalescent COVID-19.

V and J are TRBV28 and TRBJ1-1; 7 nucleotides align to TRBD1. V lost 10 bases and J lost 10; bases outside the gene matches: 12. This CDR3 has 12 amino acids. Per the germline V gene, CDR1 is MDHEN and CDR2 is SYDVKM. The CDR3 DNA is TGTGCCATACTCGGAAGGGGGCGAATAGCTTTCTTT. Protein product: CAILGRGRIAFF.

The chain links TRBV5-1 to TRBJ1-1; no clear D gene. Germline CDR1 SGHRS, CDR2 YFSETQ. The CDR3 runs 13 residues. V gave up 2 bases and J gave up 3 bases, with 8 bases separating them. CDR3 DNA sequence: TGCGCCAGCAGCTTAGACTCTGACACTGAAGCTTTCTTT. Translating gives CASSLDSDTEAFF.

CDR3 bases: TGTGCCAGCAGCAACCCCGGGACAGGGGACTACGAGCAGTACTTC. Translation: CASSNPGTGDYEQYF. V is TRBV5-6 and J is TRBJ2-7; 10 nucleotides align to TRBD1. This CDR3 comprises 15 residues. Germline lookup yields CDR1 SGHDT and CDR2 YYEEEE. V gave up 4 bases and J gave up 3 bases; unmatched junction bases: 7.

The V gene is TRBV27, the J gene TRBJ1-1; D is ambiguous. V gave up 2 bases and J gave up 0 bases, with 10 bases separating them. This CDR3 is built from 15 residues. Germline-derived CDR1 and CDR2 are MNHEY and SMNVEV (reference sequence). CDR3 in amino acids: CASSLSHSLNTEAFF. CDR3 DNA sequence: TGTGCCAGCAGTTTAAGTCACAGTTTGAACACTGAAGCTTTCTTT.

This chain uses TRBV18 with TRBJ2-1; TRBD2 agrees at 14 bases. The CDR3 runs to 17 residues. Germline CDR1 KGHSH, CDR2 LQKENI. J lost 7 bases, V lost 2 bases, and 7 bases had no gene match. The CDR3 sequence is CASSPMTSGGALNEQFF. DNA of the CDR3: TGTGCCAGCTCACCAATGACTAGCGGGGGGGCTTTGAATGAGCAGTTCTTC. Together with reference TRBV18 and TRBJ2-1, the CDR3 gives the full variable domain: NAGVMQNPRHLVRRRGQEARLRCSPMKGHSHVYWYRQLPEEGLKFMVYLQKENIIDESGMPKERFSAEFPKEGPSILRIQQVVRGDSAAYFCASSPMTSGGALNEQFFGPGTRLTVL.

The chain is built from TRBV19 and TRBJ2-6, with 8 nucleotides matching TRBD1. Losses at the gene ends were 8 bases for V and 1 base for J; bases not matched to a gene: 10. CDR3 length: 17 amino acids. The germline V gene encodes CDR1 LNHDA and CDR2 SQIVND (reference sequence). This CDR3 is CASSDRGRQSGANVLTF. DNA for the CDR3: TGTGCCAGTTCCGACAGGGGACGGCAGTCTGGGGCCAACGTCCTGACTTTC.

CDR3 DNA sequence: TGTGCCAGCAGCTTAGGCAGGGCCTGGCTCAATCAGCCCCAGCATTTT. Encoded protein: CASSLGRAWLNQPQHF. The V gene is TRBV7-3, the J gene TRBJ1-5, with D maybe TRBD1 (5 bases). There are 16 residues in the CDR3. Germline V gene sequence: CDR1 SGHTA, CDR2 FQGTGA. Trimming removed 2 bases from V and 3 bases from J, with 14 bases in between. The full variable domain, completed using reference TRBV7-3 and TRBJ1-5, is GAGVSQTPSNKVTEKGKYVELRCDPISGHTALYWYRQSLGQGPEFLIYFQGTGAADDSGLPNDRFFAVRPEGSVSTLKIQRTERGDSAVYLCASSLGRAWLNQPQHFGDGTRLSIL.

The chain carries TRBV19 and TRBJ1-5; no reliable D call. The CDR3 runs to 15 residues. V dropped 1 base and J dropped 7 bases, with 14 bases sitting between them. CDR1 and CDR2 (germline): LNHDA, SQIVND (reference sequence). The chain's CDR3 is CASSIVNSRGQPQHF. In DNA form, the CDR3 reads TGTGCCAGTAGTATAGTCAACAGCCGGGGACAGCCCCAGCATTTT.

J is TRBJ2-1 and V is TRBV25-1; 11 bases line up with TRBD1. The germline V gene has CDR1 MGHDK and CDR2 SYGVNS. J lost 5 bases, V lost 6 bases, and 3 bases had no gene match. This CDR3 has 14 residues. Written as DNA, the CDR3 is TGTGCCAGCAGCGGACAGGGGGCGGACAATGAGCAGTTCTTC. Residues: CASSGQGADNEQFF.

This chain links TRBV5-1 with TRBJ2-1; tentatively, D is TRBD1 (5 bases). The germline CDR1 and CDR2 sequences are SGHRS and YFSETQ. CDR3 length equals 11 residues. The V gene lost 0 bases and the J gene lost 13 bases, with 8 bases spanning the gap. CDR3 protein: CASSLEGSQFF. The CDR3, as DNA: TGCGCCAGCAGCTTGGAGGGGTCACAGTTCTTC. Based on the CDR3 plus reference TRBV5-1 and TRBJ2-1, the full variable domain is KAGVTQTPRYLIKTRGQQVTLSCSPISGHRSVSWYQQTPGQGLQFLFEYFSETQRNKGNFPGRFSGRQFSNSRSEMNVSTLELGDSALYLCASSLEGSQFFGPGTRLTVL.

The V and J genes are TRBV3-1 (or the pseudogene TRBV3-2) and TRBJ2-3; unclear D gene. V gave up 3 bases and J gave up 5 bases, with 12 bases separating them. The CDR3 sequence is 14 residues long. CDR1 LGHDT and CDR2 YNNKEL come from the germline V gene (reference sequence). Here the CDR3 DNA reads TGTGCCAGCAGCCACCGGCCGTCGGGAGATACGCAGTATTTT. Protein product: CASSHRPSGDTQYF.

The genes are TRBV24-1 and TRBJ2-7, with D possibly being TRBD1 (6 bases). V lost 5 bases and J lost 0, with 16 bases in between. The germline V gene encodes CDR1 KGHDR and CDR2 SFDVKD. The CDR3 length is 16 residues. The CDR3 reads CATSGGRTGSSYEQYF. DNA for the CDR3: TGTGCCACCAGTGGAGGCCGAACAGGGAGCTCCTACGAGCAGTACTTC.

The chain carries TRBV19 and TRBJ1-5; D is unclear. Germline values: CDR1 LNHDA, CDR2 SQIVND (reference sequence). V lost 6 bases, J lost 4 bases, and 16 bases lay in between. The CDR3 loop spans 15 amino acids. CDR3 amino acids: CASSNTAPFNQPQHF. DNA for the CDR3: TGTGCCAGTAGCAACACAGCTCCCTTTAATCAGCCCCAGCATTTT.

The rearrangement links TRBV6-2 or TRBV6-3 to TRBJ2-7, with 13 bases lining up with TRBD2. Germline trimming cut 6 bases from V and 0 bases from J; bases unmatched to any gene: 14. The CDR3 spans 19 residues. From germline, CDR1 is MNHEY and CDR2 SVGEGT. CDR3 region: CASSPLLAGGPRSSYEQYF. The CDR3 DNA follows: TGTGCCAGCAGCCCTTTACTAGCGGGGGGGCCACGAAGCTCCTACGAGCAGTACTTC.

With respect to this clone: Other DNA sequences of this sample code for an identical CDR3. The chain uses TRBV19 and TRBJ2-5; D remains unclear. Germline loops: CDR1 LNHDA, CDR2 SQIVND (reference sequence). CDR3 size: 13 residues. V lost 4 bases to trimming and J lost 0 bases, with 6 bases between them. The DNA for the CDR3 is TGTGCCAGTAGTAGCTCGGACCAAGAGACCCAGTACTTC. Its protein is CASSSSDQETQYF. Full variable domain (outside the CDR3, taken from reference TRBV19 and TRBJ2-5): DGGITQSPKYLFRKEGQNVTLSCEQNLNHDAMYWYRQDPGQGLRLIYYSQIVNDFQKGDIAEGYSVSREKKESFPLTVTSAQKNPTAFYLCASSSSDQETQYFGPGTRLLVL.

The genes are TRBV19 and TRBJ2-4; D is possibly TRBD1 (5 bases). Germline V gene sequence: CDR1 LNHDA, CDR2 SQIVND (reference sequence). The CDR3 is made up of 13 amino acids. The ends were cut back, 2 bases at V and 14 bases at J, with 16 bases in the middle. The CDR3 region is CASSITPGQGEYF. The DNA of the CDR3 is TGTGCCAGTAGTATAACACCCGGCCAGGGCGAGTACTTC.

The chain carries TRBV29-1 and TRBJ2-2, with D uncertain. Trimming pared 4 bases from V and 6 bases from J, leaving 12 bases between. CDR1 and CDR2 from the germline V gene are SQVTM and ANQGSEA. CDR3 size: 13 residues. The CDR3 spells CSVGGSRSGELFF. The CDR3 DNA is TGCAGCGTTGGTGGTTCTAGATCCGGGGAGCTGTTTTTT.

The CDR3 DNA is TGTGCCAGCAGGAAAGGGGGGGCCGGAGTCTACGAGCAGTACTTC. The encoded protein is CASRKGGAGVYEQYF. The chain couples TRBV28 to TRBJ2-7; TRBD2 is a possible D gene (7 bases). Trimming left V 6 bases short and J 3 bases short, with 18 bases between. The CDR3 extends over 15 amino acids. The germline V gene encodes CDR1 MDHEN and CDR2 SYDVKM.

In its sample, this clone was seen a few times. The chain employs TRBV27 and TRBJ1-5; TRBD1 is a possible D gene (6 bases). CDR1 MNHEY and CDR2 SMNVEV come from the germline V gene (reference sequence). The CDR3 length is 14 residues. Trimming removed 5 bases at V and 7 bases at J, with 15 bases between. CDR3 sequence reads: CASSRSGVNQPQHF. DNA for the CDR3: TGTGCCAGCAGTCGTTCAGGGGTAAACCAGCCCCAGCATTTT.

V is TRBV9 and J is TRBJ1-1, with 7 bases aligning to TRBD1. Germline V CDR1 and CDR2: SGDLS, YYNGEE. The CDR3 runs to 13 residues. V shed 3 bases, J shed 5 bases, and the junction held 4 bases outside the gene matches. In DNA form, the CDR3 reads TGTGCCAGCAGCGAGGGACAGACGACTGAAGCTTTCTTT. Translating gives CASSEGQTTEAFF. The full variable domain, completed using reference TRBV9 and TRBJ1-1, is DSGVTQTPKHLITATGQRVTLRCSPRSGDLSVYWYQQSLDQGLQFLIQYYNGEERAKGNILERFSAQQFPDLHSELNLSSLELGDSALYFCASSEGQTTEAFFGQGTRLTVV.

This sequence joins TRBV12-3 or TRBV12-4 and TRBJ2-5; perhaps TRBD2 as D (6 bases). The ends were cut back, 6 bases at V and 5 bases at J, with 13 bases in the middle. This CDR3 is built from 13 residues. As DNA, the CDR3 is TGTGCCAGCAGGCGGGACGGCGGGGAGACCCAGTACTTC. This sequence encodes CASRRDGGETQYF.

The CDR3 sequence is CASSDRVNTEAFF. The CDR3 nucleotides read TGTGCCAGCAGTGACAGAGTGAACACTGAAGCTTTCTTT. J is TRBJ1-1 and V is TRBV12-3 or TRBV12-4, with D possibly TRBD1 on 5 matching bases. The CDR3 length is 13 residues. Trimming removed 5 bases at V and 0 bases at J, with 7 bases between.

The CDR3 DNA sequence: TGTGCCAGCAGTCGCATCCAAAGATGGGCCACTGAAGCTTTCTTT. Residues: CASSRIQRWATEAFF. The chain uses TRBV7-3 and TRBJ1-1, with no clear D. V was pared by 6 bases and J by 4 bases, with 18 bases between. The CDR3 is 15 amino acids. CDR1 and CDR2 from the germline V gene are SGHTA and FQGTGA.

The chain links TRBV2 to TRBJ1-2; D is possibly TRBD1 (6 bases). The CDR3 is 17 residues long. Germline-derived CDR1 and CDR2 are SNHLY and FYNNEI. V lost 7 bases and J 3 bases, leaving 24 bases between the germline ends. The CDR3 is CASTSSTLGGADYGYTF. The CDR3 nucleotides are TGTGCCAGCACTTCAAGCACCTTAGGGGGGGCAGACTATGGCTACACCTTC. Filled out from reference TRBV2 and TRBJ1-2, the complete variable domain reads EPEVTQTPSHQVTQMGQEVILRCVPISNHLYFYWYRQILGQKVEFLVSFYNNEISEKSEIFDDQFSVERPDGSNFTLKIRSTKLEDSAMYFCASTSSTLGGADYGYTFGSGTRLTVV.